These 13 T cell receptor beta chains came from one sample sequenced in a study of post-analysis software for immune sequencing data. Whole-study findings and limits: In patients, five TRBV segments were more frequent than in controls, with TRBV5-6, TRBV5-1 and TRBV20-1 among them.

These receptors have no identified antigens. Prepared libraries of TCR beta cDNA carried unique molecular identifiers. One entry per CDR3 protein, called by TCRdb with MiXCR from the PCR reads. The repertoire holds under 650,000 distinct CDR3 sequences, with 44% as singletons. Sequenced sample: blood. These receptors all stem from a girl aged 10 to 17 with multiple sclerosis.

V and J are TRBV10-3 and TRBJ2-1, with 7 bases aligning to TRBD1. Germline V lookup: CDR1 ENHRY, CDR2 SYGVKD. The CDR3 is 19 residues long. J lost 4 bases, V lost 4 bases, and 19 bases had no gene match. This CDR3 is CAISGSFEGANKLYNEQFF. The CDR3 coding sequence is TGTGCCATCAGTGGCTCCTTCGAGGGGGCCAACAAACTTTACAATGAGCAGTTCTTC.

This rearrangement joins TRBV5-5 to TRBJ1-2; D is possibly TRBD1 (5 bases). The CDR3 sequence is 15 residues long. Germline assignment: CDR1 SGHKS and CDR2 YYEKEE (reference sequence). With 4 bases removed from V and 0 bases from J, the gap between germline ends came to 13 bases. In nucleotides, the CDR3 is TGTGCCAGCAGCCTCGAGACAGTAGCTAACTATGGCTACACCTTC. Its translation: CASSLETVANYGYTF.

Written as DNA, the CDR3 is TGCAGCGTTGGTGGGGGTTGGGGGACCCAGTACTTC. It encodes CSVGGGWGTQYF. The V and J genes are TRBV29-1 and TRBJ2-7; D possibly matches TRBD1 or TRBD2 (5 bases each). The end of the DNA fits TRBJ2-5 better, so the J call may be wrong. Germline CDR1 reads SQVTM; CDR2 reads ANQGSEA. The CDR3 has 12 amino acids.

This clonotype has just a few counts. This chain uses TRBV7-9 with TRBJ2-3; 10 bases line up with TRBD2. With V trimmed by 3 bases and J by 4 bases, 10 bases remained unmatched. The germline V gene has CDR1 SEHNR and CDR2 FQNEAQ (reference sequence). The length of the CDR3 is 17 residues. The CDR3 DNA follows: TGTGCCAGCAGCTTGGGGCTAGCGGGAGTTTCTTCAGATACGCAGTATTTT. Its protein product is CASSLGLAGVSSDTQYF. Full variable domain (remainder filled in from reference TRBV7-9 and TRBJ2-3): DTGVSQNPRHKITKRGQNVTFRCDPISEHNRLYWYRQTLGQGPEFLTYFQNEAQLEKSRLLSDRFSAERPKGSFSTLEIQRTEQGDSAMYLCASSLGLAGVSSDTQYFGPGTRLTVL.

This chain links TRBV27 with TRBJ2-1; D is undetermined. Germline CDR1 and CDR2: MNHEY and SMNVEV (reference sequence). Trimming took off 7 bases at V and 8 bases at J, with 15 bases between the two ends. The CDR3 consists of 13 residues. CDR3 protein: CASMMSARDEQFF. CDR3 coding DNA: TGTGCCAGCATGATGAGCGCCCGGGATGAGCAGTTCTTC.

This chain joins TRBV7-2 and TRBJ2-5; tentatively, D is TRBD1 (6 bases). The DNA end is more similar to TRBJ2-7, so the J call may be wrong. The CDR3 has 15 residues. The V gene's germline CDR1 is SGHTA and CDR2 FQGNSA. In nucleotides, the CDR3 is TGTGCCAGCAGCTTAGGCGACAGGCCCAGCTACGAGCAGTACTTC. This codes for CASSLGDRPSYEQYF.

The rearrangement links TRBV4-1 to TRBJ2-1, with 8 nucleotides matching TRBD1. Germline V lookup: CDR1 MGHRA, CDR2 YSYEKL. The V gene end was trimmed by 6 bases and the J gene end by 10 bases; junction bases not matched to a gene: 5. CDR3 size: 12 residues. CDR3 nucleotide sequence: TGCGCCAGCAGGGCGACAGGGGACGAGCAGTTCTTC. Translated, it gives CASRATGDEQFF.

This clonotype was picked up a small number of times. The J gene is TRBJ1-1, the V gene TRBV5-1; the match to TRBD1 covers 8 bases. CDR1 and CDR2 from the germline V gene are SGHRS and YFSETQ. This CDR3 contains 14 residues. The V and J ends lost 4 bases and 6 bases, in that order; junction bases with no gene match: 8. The CDR3 nucleotides are TGCGCCAGCAGCACCCAGGGACAGGTCTCTGAAGCTTTCTTT. This codes for CASSTQGQVSEAFF.

The chain employs TRBV15 and TRBJ2-5, with 8 positions matching TRBD1. The DNA end is a closer match to TRBJ2-7, so the J assignment may be wrong. Germline V gives CDR1 LNHNV, CDR2 YYDKDF (reference sequence). The CDR3 spans 13 residues. The CDR3 DNA follows: TGTGCCACCAGCAGGGACAGGGAAGACGAGCAGTACTTC. This codes for CATSRDREDEQYF.

This clonotype was recorded only once. The chain couples TRBV12-3 or TRBV12-4 to TRBJ2-3, with 13 positions matching TRBD2. The CDR3 is 19 residues long. The V segment lost 4 bases and the J segment 1 base; nucleotides outside the gene matches: 11. The CDR3 is CASSSQLAGGPFRTDTQYF. CDR3 nucleotides: TGTGCCAGCAGTTCCCAACTAGCGGGAGGGCCTTTCCGCACAGATACGCAGTATTTT.

This clonotype came up a few times. The chain recombines TRBV28 with TRBJ2-1; D may correspond to TRBD1 or TRBD2 (5 bases each). Germline V CDR1 and CDR2: MDHEN, SYDVKM. The CDR3 has 13 amino acids. V lost 7 bases and J lost 5, with 12 bases in between. CDR3 amino acids: CASTLWGNNEQFF. In DNA form, the CDR3 reads TGTGCCAGCACCCTGTGGGGGAACAATGAGCAGTTCTTC.

This clonotype was counted a few times. This chain connects TRBV7-9 to TRBJ2-7, with D unclear. The CDR3 is 13 amino acids. Trimming pared 1 base from V and 2 bases from J, leaving 6 bases between. CDR1 is SEHNR, CDR2 FQNEAQ, per germline (reference sequence). The CDR3 DNA is TGTGCCAGCAGCTTAGAATTTACCTACGAGCAGTACTTC. Translation gives CASSLEFTYEQYF.

The V and J genes are TRBV20-1 and TRBJ2-3, with D tentatively TRBD1 (5 bases). The germline CDR1 and CDR2 sequences are DFQATT and SNEGSKA (reference sequence). CDR3 length equals 14 residues. Trimming pared 6 bases from V and 0 bases from J, leaving 13 bases between. In DNA, the CDR3 is TGCAGTGCAATCAGGGCCCCGAGCACAGATACGCAGTATTTT. Residues: CSAIRAPSTDTQYF.